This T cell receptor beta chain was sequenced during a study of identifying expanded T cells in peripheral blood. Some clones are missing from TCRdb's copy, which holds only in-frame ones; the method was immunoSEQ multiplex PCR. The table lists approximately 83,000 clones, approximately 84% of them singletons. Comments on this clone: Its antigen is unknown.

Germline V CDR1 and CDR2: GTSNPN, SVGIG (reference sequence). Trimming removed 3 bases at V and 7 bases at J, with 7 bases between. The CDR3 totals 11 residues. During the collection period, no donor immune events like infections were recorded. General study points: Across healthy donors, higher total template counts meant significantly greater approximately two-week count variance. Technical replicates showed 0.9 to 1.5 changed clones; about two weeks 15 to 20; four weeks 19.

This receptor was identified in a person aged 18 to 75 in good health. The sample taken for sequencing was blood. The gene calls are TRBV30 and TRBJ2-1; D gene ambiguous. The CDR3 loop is CAWSETNEQFF. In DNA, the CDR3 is TGTGCCTGGAGCGAGACTAATGAGCAGTTCTTC. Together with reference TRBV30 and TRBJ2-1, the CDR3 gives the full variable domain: SQTIHQWPATLVQPVGSPLSLECTVEGTSNPNLYWYRQAAGRGLQLLFYSVGIGQISSEVPQNLSASRPQDRQFILSSKKLLLSDSGFYLCAWSETNEQFFGPGTRLTVL.